Presented here are 6 T cell receptor beta chains from one specimen sequenced in a study of response to subunit inactivated influenza vaccine. Using its own MiXCR run on the RT-PCR reads, TCRdb lists one record per CDR3 protein. This table holds under 800,000 distinct CDR3 sequences, roughly 13% found once. Source: PBMCs from blood, taken 14 to 15 days before vaccination. These receptors all stem from a man aged 45-60 years who received an inactivated influenza vaccine.

This clonotype was seen more than once but under ten times. The V and J genes are TRBV7-2 and TRBJ2-1, with TRBD2 identical over 11 bases. Germline V gene data show CDR1 as SGHTA and CDR2 as FQGNSA. The CDR3 totals 14 residues. J gave up 9 bases and V 5 bases, and 6 bases lay outside the gene matches. The CDR3 coding sequence is TGTGCCAGCAGCAAACTAGCGGGAGATTTTGAGCAGTTCTTC. Translating gives CASSKLAGDFEQFF.

There are a few counts of this clonotype. The chain employs TRBV6-2 or TRBV6-3 and TRBJ1-3; D might be TRBD1 (5 bases). CDR1 MNHEY and CDR2 SVGEGT come from the germline V gene. The CDR3 runs to 16 residues. Trimming removed 1 base from V and 0 bases from J, with 10 bases in between. Written as DNA, the CDR3 is TGTGCCAGCAGTTACTTCCCGGACAACTCTGGAAACACCATATATTTT. Translated: CASSYFPDNSGNTIYF.

The rearrangement uses TRBV2 and TRBJ2-7, with 8 bases aligning to TRBD1. Trimming at V came to 8 bases and at J to 4 bases, leaving 10 bases not matched to a gene. This CDR3 has 14 amino acids. In germline, CDR1 is SNHLY, CDR2 FYNNEI. CDR3 DNA sequence: TGTGCCAGCTGTGGACAGGGCGGATTTTACGAGCAGTACTTC. Translating gives CASCGQGGFYEQYF. Looking up the rest from reference TRBV2 and TRBJ2-7 gives the full variable domain: EPEVTQTPSHQVTQMGQEVILRCVPISNHLYFYWYRQILGQKVEFLVSFYNNEISEKSEIFDDQFSVERPDGSNFTLKIRSTKLEDSAMYFCASCGQGGFYEQYFGPGTRLTVT.

V is TRBV12-3 or TRBV12-4 and J is TRBJ2-3; no firm D call. V lost 0 bases and J lost 0, with 13 bases in between. There are 17 residues in the CDR3. CDR3 DNA sequence: TGTGCCAGCAGTTTAGCGAAGAGCGAAATGAGCACAGATACGCAGTATTTT. Amino acids: CASSLAKSEMSTDTQYF.

The chain carries TRBV29-1 and TRBJ1-1, with D unclear. CDR1 SQVTM and CDR2 ANQGSEA come from the germline V gene. The ends were cut back, 2 bases at V and 0 bases at J, with 7 bases in the middle. The CDR3 has 13 amino acids. The CDR3 bases are TGCAGCGTTGAACAGGTGATGAACACTGAAGCTTTCTTT. Protein: CSVEQVMNTEAFF.

This clonotype was seen repeatedly, ten times or more. This chain connects TRBV30 to TRBJ2-1; D perhaps matches TRBD1 (5 bases). Trimming cost V 8 bases and J 6 bases, with 17 bases left between them. Germline CDR1 is GTSNPN and CDR2 is SVGIG (reference sequence). CDR3 size: 13 residues. CDR3 sequence (DNA): TGTGCCAGGAATTTGGGGCCTGGCAATGAGCAGTTCTTC. Protein product: CARNLGPGNEQFF.